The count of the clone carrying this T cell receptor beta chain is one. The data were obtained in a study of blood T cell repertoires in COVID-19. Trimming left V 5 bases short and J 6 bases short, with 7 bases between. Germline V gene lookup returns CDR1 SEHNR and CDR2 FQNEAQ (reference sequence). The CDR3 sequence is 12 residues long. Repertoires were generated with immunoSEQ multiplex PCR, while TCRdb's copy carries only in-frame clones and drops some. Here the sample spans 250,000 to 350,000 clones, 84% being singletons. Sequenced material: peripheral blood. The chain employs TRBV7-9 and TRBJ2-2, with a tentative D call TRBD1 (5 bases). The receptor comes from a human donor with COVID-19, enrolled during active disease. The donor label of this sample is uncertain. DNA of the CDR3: TGTGCCAGCAGCACAGGATCCGGGGAGCTGTTTTTT. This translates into CASSTGSGELFF.